This T cell receptor beta chain was obtained from a study of T cell changes during pregnancy in multiple sclerosis. V lost 4 bases and J lost 0, with 11 bases in between. This CDR3 is built from 15 residues. Germline CDR1 is SGHRS and CDR2 is YFSETQ. TCRdb's copy holds only in-frame clones and misses some; the assay was immunoSEQ multiplex PCR. Of over 35,000 clones in the sample, around 90% were seen once. This clonotype was obtained from a female donor with multiple sclerosis, enrolled in a pregnancy study. The material sequenced was CD4+ T cells from peripheral blood mononuclear cells, taken after pregnancy. The rearrangement joins TRBV5-1 to TRBJ2-1; TRBD1 is a possible D gene (5 bases). This chain's CDR3 is CASSPRGGSYNEQFF. For the CDR3, the DNA is TGCGCCAGCAGCCCAAGGGGTGGCTCCTACAATGAGCAGTTCTTC.